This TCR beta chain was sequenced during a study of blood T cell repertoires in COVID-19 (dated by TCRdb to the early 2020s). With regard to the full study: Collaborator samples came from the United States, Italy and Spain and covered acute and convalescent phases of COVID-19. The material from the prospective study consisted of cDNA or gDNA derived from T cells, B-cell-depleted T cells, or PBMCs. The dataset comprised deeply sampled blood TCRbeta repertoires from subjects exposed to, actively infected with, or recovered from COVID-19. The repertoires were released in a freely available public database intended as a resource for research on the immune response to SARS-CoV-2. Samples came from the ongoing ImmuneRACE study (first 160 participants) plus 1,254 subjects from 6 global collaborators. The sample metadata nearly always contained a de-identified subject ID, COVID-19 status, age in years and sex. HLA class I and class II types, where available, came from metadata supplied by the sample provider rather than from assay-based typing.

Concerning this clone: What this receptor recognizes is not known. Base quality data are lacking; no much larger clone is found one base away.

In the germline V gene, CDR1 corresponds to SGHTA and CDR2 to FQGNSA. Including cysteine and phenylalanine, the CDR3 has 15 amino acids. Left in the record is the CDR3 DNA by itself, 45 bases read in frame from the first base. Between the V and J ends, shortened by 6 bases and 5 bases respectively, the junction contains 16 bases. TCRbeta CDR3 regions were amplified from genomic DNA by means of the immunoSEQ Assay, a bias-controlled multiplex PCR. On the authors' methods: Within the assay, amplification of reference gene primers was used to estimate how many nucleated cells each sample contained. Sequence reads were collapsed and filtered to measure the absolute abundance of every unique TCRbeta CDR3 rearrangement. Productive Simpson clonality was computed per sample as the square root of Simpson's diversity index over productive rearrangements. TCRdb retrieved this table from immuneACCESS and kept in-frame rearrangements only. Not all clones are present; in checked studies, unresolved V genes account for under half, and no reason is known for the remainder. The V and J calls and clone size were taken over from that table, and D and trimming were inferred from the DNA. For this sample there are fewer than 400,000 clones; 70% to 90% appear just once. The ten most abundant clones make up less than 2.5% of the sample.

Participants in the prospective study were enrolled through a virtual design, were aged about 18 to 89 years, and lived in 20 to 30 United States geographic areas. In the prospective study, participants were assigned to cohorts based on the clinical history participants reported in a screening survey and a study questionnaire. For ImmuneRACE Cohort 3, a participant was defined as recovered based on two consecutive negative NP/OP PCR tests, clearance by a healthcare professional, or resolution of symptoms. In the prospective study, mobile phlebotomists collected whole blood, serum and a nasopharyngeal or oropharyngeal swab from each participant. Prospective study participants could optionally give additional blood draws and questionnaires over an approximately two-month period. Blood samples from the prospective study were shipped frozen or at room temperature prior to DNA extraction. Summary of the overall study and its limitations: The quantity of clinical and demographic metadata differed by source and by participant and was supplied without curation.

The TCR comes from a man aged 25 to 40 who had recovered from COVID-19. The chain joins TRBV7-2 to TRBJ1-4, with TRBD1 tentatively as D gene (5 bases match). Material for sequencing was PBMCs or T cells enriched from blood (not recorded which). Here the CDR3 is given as CASRQGTTLNEKLFF. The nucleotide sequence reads TGTGCCAGCAGACAAGGGACTACCCTCAATGAAAAACTGTTTTTT.